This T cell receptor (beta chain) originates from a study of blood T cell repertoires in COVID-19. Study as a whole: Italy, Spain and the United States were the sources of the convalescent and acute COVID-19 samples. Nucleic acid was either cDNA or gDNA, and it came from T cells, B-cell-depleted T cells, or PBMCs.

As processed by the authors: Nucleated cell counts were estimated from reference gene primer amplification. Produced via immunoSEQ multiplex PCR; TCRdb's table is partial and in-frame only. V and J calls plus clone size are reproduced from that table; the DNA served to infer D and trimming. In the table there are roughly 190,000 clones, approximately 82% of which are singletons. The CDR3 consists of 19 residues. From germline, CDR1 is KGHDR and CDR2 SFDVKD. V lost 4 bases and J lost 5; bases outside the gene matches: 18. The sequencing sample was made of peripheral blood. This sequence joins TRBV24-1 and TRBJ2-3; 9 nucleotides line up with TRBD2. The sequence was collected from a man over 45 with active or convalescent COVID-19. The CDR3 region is CATSDPLEAREGPGDTQYF. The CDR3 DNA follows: TGTGCCACCAGTGACCCCCTTGAGGCGCGGGAGGGCCCGGGAGATACGCAGTATTTT.